Below, one T cell receptor beta chain is given with its context. The sample originates from a study of blood T cell repertoires in COVID-19. Study as a whole: Acute-phase and convalescent COVID-19 samples originated in the United States, Italy and Spain. In each case, the material was cDNA or gDNA derived from T cells, B-cell-depleted T cells, or PBMCs.

Trimming took 1 base from V and 3 from J; bases not matched to a gene: 2. The CDR3 covers 17 residues. The germline V gene has CDR1 SGHNT and CDR2 YENEEA. Participants were aged about 18 to 100 years from approximately 24 US areas. In the study's own analysis: The authors estimated nucleated cell counts from reference gene primer amplification. Clones were read by immunoSEQ multiplex PCR, and TCRdb kept only the in-frame ones, dropping some. V and J calls and clone size are copied from that table; D and trimming were computed from the DNA. The sample yields around 250,000 clones, about 90% seen once. This sequence joins TRBV11-3 and TRBJ2-2, with TRBD2 identical over 13 bases. The TCR originated in a woman under 40 with acute COVID-19. The sample taken for sequencing was PBMCs or T cells enriched from blood (not recorded which). For the CDR3, the DNA is TGTGCCAGCAGCTTAGGGACTAGCGGGAGACACACCGGGGAGCTGTTTTTT. Translated: CASSLGTSGRHTGELFF.